There are a few counts of the clone carrying this T cell receptor beta chain. Its target is unknown. The data belong to a study of cytomegalovirus exposure and HLA in healthy donors. On the study more broadly: About 85 million unique TCR sequences came from HLA-typed donors in an early release. Study conclusions and caveats: Indistinguishable V segments such as TRBV6-2 and TRBV6-3 were excluded.

The PCR contained 60 Vbeta and 13 Jbeta primers. Sequenced by immunoSEQ multiplex PCR; TCRdb stores in-frame clones only, minus some. This table has under 200,000 clones, around 82% appearing once. Germline CDR1 is SEHNR and CDR2 is FQNEAQ (reference sequence). V dropped 5 bases and J dropped 1; count of bases not matched to a gene: 2. This CDR3 spans 15 amino acids. The V call is TRBV7-9, the J call TRBJ2-3, with 11 nucleotides matching TRBD2. This TCR derives from a man aged 25-45 years in good health and CMV-seronegative. Sequenced material: PBMCs. The CDR3 here is CASSQLAGGTDTQYF. CDR3 DNA: TGTGCCAGCAGCCAACTAGCGGGAGGCACAGATACGCAGTATTTT.